The table lists the clone carrying this T cell receptor beta chain with a count of one. The method was immunoSEQ multiplex PCR; TCRdb's version includes in-frame clones alone and lacks a portion of them. The data show roughly 130,000 clones, about four fifths seen once. The sample belongs to a study of blood T cell repertoires in COVID-19. Germline CDR1 is SNHLY and CDR2 is FYNNEI. J gave up 4 bases and V 7 bases, and 20 bases lay outside the gene matches. The CDR3 length is 18 residues. The TCR originated in a woman between 50 and 59 years old with acute or convalescent COVID-19. Material: peripheral blood. The V call is TRBV2, the J call TRBJ1-2; TRBD1 aligns across 8 bases. CDR3 loop: CASTLSPQGAGGFYGYTF. CDR3 nucleotide sequence: TGTGCCAGCACCCTTTCCCCCCAGGGGGCGGGCGGATTCTATGGCTACACCTTC.